What follows are 13 T cell receptor beta chains derived from one specimen sequenced in a study of T-cell reconstitution after alpha-beta-depleted transplantation in children. Preparation of the TCRbeta library involved a method that used unique molecular identifiers. Using its own MiXCR run on the PCR reads, TCRdb lists one record per CDR3 protein. The sample shows fewer than 1 million distinct CDR3 sequences, 15% to 20% of them seen only once. Specimen: PBMCs, mostly from graft donor cells, collected 360 days after TCRalphabeta/CD19-depleted stem cell transplant. The receptor set was obtained from a male patient younger than 18 who had a stem cell transplant for acute lymphoblastic leukemia, so the T cells may come from the graft donor.

V and J are TRBV18 and TRBJ2-5; TRBD1 matches 11 bases. After removal of 6 bases from V and 5 bases from J, the junction contained 8 bases not matched to a gene. Germline V lookup: CDR1 KGHSH, CDR2 LQKENI. The CDR3 contains 15 residues. CDR3 nucleotides: TGTGCCAGCTCCCGGACAGGGGGCATACAGGAGACCCAGTACTTC. Translated, it gives CASSRTGGIQETQYF.

This clonotype was counted between two and nine times. In nucleotides, the CDR3 is TGTGCCAGCAGTTTACCCACCTCACTAGCGGGAGGTATAAATGAGCAGTTCTTC. The encoded protein is CASSLPTSLAGGINEQFF. This rearrangement joins TRBV12-3 or TRBV12-4 to TRBJ2-1; 12 positions agree with TRBD2. V was clipped by 2 bases and J by 7 bases; unmatched bases: 12. The CDR3 has 18 amino acids.

The rearrangement joins TRBV20-1 to TRBJ2-5; TRBD1 matches at 10 bases. The CDR3 extends over 18 amino acids. CDR1 DFQATT and CDR2 SNEGSKA come from the germline V gene (reference sequence). The trim removed 6 bases at V and 1 base at J, leaving 17 bases unmatched. For the CDR3, the DNA is TGCAGTGCAACGGACAGGGGGAATCTCCTAATCTTCCAAGAGACCCAGTACTTC. As protein: CSATDRGNLLIFQETQYF.

V is TRBV6-2 or TRBV6-3 and J is TRBJ2-2, with D maybe TRBD2 (6 bases). The CDR3 length is 16 residues. V shed 6 bases and J shed 5 bases, with 19 bases lying between them. The V gene's germline CDR1 is MNHEY and CDR2 SVGEGT. The DNA of the CDR3 is TGTGCCAGCAGATCCCCCGGATGGGGGAGGACCGGGGAGCTGTTTTTT. This translates into CASRSPGWGRTGELFF.

This clonotype was recorded at least ten times. This chain uses TRBV12-3 or TRBV12-4 with TRBJ2-5; 7 bases match TRBD1. J was trimmed by 5 bases and V by 6 bases; bases with no gene match: 9. The CDR3 consists of 14 residues. The CDR3 is CASRDETGSETQYF. The CDR3, as DNA: TGTGCCAGCAGGGACGAGACAGGGAGTGAGACCCAGTACTTC.

V usage is TRBV11-3 and J usage is TRBJ2-7, with 10 bases that match TRBD1. Trimming at V came to 4 bases and at J to 3 bases, leaving 6 bases not matched to a gene. This CDR3 is built from 15 residues. Germline values: CDR1 SGHNT, CDR2 YENEEA. CDR3 protein: CASSSGQGHGYEQYF. The CDR3, as DNA: TGTGCCAGCAGCTCGGGACAGGGGCATGGCTACGAGCAGTACTTC.

Only a few counts were recorded for this clonotype. This chain joins TRBV4-1 and TRBJ1-2; no clear D gene. This CDR3 comprises 16 residues. Deletions cut 0 bases from V and 0 bases from J, with 11 bases between. Germline CDR1 MGHRA, CDR2 YSYEKL. The CDR3 loop reads CASSQDRVGANYGYTF. DNA for the CDR3: TGCGCCAGCAGCCAAGATAGGGTCGGAGCTAACTATGGCTACACCTTC.

The chain links TRBV14 to TRBJ2-3; D unclear. The ends were cut back, 1 base at V and 4 bases at J, with 18 bases in the middle. CDR1 and CDR2 (germline): SGHDN, FVKESK. The CDR3 sequence is 17 residues long. The CDR3 bases are TGTGCCAGCAGCCAAGCCTTAACTCCTAAGGGCCCAGATACGCAGTATTTT. Residues: CASSQALTPKGPDTQYF.

This clonotype was seen ten or more times. The rearrangement uses TRBV15 and TRBJ1-1, with D perhaps matching TRBD1 (5 bases). V was trimmed by 0 bases and J by 0 bases, leaving 20 bases between them. This CDR3 comprises 19 residues. Germline-derived CDR1 and CDR2 are LNHNV and YYDKDF (reference sequence). CDR3 protein: CATSRDSLSGQKLNTEAFF. In nucleotides, the CDR3 is TGTGCCACCAGCAGAGATAGTCTCTCGGGGCAGAAACTGAACACTGAAGCTTTCTTT.

This clonotype occurred many times. The rearrangement uses TRBV10-3 and TRBJ2-7, with 12 positions matching TRBD2. CDR1 ENHRY and CDR2 SYGVKD come from the germline V gene. The CDR3 spans 16 residues. V lost 3 bases to trimming and J lost 2 bases; unmatched junction nucleotides: 5. The CDR3 sequence: CAISDSLAGGPYEQYF. Here the CDR3 DNA reads TGTGCCATCAGTGATTCCCTAGCGGGAGGGCCCTACGAGCAGTACTTC.

V usage is TRBV24-1 and J usage is TRBJ2-1; 7 bases are a match to TRBD1. This CDR3 is 16 amino acids long. J was trimmed by 3 bases and V by 11 bases; bases with no gene match: 15. The germline V gene encodes CDR1 KGHDR and CDR2 SFDVKD. CDR3 sequence (DNA): TGTGCCATCCACGATATCGGGACAGCGGACTACAATGAGCAGTTCTTC. Translation gives CAIHDIGTADYNEQFF.

A word on this clonotype: A read error may be the cause here, since a much bigger clone is one base away. V and J are TRBV20-1 and TRBJ1-3; D is unclear. The CDR3 runs 14 residues. Germline V gene lookup returns CDR1 DFQATT and CDR2 SNEGSKA (reference sequence). V was clipped by 0 bases and J by 16 bases, with 22 bases between them. CDR3 DNA: TGCAGTGCTAGAGATCTTTCCTCTGGAAACACCAAGTATTTT. Translated: CSARDLSSGNTKYF.

The chain links TRBV14 to TRBJ1-1; TRBD1 is a possible D gene (6 bases). Looked up from germline, CDR1 is SGHDN and CDR2 is FVKESK. V lost 4 bases to trimming and J lost 4 bases, with 16 bases between them. This CDR3 is built from 15 residues. The CDR3 here is CASSPGAAGRTEAFF. The CDR3 DNA is TGTGCCAGCAGCCCGGGGGCGGCTGGACGCACTGAAGCTTTCTTT.